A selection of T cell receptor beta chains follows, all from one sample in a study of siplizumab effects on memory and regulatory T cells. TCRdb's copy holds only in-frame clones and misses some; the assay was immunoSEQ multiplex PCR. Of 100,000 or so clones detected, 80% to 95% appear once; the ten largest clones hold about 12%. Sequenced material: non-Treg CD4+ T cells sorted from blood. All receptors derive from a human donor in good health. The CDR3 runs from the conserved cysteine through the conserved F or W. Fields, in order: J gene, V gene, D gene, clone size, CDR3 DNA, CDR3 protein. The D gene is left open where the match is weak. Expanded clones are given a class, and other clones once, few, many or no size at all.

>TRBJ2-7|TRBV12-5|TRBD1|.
TGTGCTAGTGGTTTGGTCAGGACAGGAGGACACGAGCAGTACTTC
CASGLVRTGGHEQYF
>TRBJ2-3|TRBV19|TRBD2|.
TGTGCCAGTAGGAAGACTAGCGGGAGGGCCTACGGCACAGATACGCAGTATTTT
CASRKTSGRAYGTDTQYF
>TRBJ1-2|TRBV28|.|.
TGTGCCAGCACCTGGGGCCTGCCGTTAGCTAACTATGGCTACACCTTC
CASTWGLPLANYGYTF
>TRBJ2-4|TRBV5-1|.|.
TGCGCCAGCAGCTTGGGGTTAGCCAAAAACATTCAGTACTTC
CASSLGLAKNIQYF
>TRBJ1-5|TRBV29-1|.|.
TGCAGCGTTGAAGATCGCGGGGGACAGCCCCAGCATTTT
CSVEDRGGQPQHF
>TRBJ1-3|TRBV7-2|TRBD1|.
TGTGCCAGCAGCTTCGGGACAGGGCGTGGAAACACCATATATTTT
CASSFGTGRGNTIYF
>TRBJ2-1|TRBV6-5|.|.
TGTGCCAGCACCAACCCGGGGGGCCTACTTGAGCAGTTCTTC
CASTNPGGLLEQFF
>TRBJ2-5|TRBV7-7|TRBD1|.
TGTGCTAGCAGCACCGATTCCGGGACAGGGGTTGAGACCCAGTACTTC
CASSTDSGTGVETQYF
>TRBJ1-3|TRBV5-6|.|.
TGTGCCAGCAGCCCGCGGCCAGACAGGCCTGGAAACACCATATATTTT
CASSPRPDRPGNTIYF
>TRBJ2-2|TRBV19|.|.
TGTGCCAGTAGTATCGCCCAGCCCGGGGAGCTGTTTTTT
CASSIAQPGELFF
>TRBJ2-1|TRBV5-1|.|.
TGCGCCAGCACGGGTAAACAGGGCTCCTACAATGAGCAGTTCTTC
CASTGKQGSYNEQFF
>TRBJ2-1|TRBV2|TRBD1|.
TGTGCCAGCAGCTATGACAGGGGGGGCAATGAGCAGTTCTTC
CASSYDRGGNEQFF
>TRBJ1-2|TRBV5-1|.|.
TGCGCCAGCAGTCCCGGGACACTAAACTATGGCTACACCTTC
CASSPGTLNYGYTF
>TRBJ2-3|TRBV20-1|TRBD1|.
TGCAGTGCTCGCCCGGGACAGCCGCAATATTTT
CSARPGQPQYF
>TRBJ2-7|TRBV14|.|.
TGTGCCAGCAGCCGAAGTAGAGCTACCGAGCAGTACTTC
CASSRSRATEQYF
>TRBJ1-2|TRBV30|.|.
TGTGCCTGGAGTAGGATTGACAGTAACTATGGCTACACCTTC
CAWSRIDSNYGYTF
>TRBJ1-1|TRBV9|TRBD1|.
TGTGCCAGCAGCGCGAGGGTGGGACAGGGGGACACTGAAGCTTTCTTT
CASSARVGQGDTEAFF
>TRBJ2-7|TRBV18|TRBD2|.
TGTGCCAGCTCCCGGGGACTAGACTACGAGCAGTACTTC
CASSRGLDYEQYF
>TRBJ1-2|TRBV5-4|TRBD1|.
TGTGCCAGCAGCCCGGGACAGGGTCCCTATGGCTACACCTTC
CASSPGQGPYGYTF
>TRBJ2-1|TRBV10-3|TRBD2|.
TGTGCCACTATGACTAGCGGGAGAGGCAATGAGCAGTTCTTC
CATMTSGRGNEQFF
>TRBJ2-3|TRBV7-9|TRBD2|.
TGTGCCAGCAGGAAATCACCGGGACTAGCGGGTGCGACAGATACGCAGTATTTT
CASRKSPGLAGATDTQYF
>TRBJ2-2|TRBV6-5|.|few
TGTGCCAGCGGGCGTACGGGGTCCGGGGAGCTGTTTTTT
CASGRTGSGELFF
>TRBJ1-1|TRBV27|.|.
TGTGCCAGCAGTTTATCCTCGTGGGGCGCAGCTTTCTTT
CASSLSSWGAAFF
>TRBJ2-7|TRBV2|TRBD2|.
TGTGCCAGCAGTTTGGGTTCCCTGGGACTAGCGGTAGCGGGTAAATCCTACGAGCAGTACTTC
CASSLGSLGLAVAGKSYEQYF
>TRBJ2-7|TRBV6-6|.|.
TGTGCCAGCATTGAGAGGAGCGAGCAGTACTTC
CASIERSEQYF
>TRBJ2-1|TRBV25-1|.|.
TGTGCCAGCAGTGGAAAGGGGTTTTTAAGTTATAATGAGCAGTTCTTC
CASSGKGFLSYNEQFF
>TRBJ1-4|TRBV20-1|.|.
TGCAGTGGGGCGGAGCGCGAAAAACTGTTTTTT
CSGAEREKLFF
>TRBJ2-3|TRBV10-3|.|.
TGTGCCATCAGCGGCGGGCTCCCAGATACGCAGTATTTT
CAISGGLPDTQYF
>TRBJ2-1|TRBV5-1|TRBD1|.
TGCGCCAGCAGCCGACAGGGGGCAGGCAATGAGCAGTTCTTC
CASSRQGAGNEQFF
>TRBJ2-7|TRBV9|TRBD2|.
TGTGCCAGCAGCGTTGGCGGGGGGAACTACGAGCAGTACTTC
CASSVGGGNYEQYF
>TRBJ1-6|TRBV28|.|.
TGTGCCAGCAGCCCGGGGAGGAACACCTATAATTCACCCCTCCACTTT
CASSPGRNTYNSPLHF
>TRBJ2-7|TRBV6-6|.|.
TGTGCCAGCAGTTACTTTCCCAGCTCCTACGAGCAGTACTTC
CASSYFPSSYEQYF
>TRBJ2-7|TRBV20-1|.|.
TGCAGTGCTGGCATCGGCGAGCAGTACTTC
CSAGIGEQYF
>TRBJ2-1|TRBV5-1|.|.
TGCGCCAGCAGCCCCACCCCGGGACCGGCTTACAATGAGCAGTTCTTC
CASSPTPGPAYNEQFF
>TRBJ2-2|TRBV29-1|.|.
TGCAGCGTAAAGGACACAAACACCGGGGAGCTGTTTTTT
CSVKDTNTGELFF
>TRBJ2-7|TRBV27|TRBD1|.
TGTGCCAGCAGAACAGATACAGGGGTACCCGAGCAGTACTTC
CASRTDTGVPEQYF
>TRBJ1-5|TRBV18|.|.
TGTGCCAGCTCACCGACCGATATCCAGCCCCAGCATTTT
CASSPTDIQPQHF
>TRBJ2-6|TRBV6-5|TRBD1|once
TGTGCCAGCAGAACAACAGGGGCTGGGGCCAACGTCCTGACTTTC
CASRTTGAGANVLTF
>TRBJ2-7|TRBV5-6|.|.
TGTGCCAGCAGCCGAAAAACAGGGTTCGAGCAGTACTTC
CASSRKTGFEQYF
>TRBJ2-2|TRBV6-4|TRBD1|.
TGTGCCAGCAGTCCGACAGGGGAGTCCGGGGAGCTGTTTTTT
CASSPTGESGELFF
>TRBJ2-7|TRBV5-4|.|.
TGTGCCAGCAGCTTGGTTATTGGTCACAGGGCGTACGAGCAGTACTTC
CASSLVIGHRAYEQYF
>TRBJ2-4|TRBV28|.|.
TGTGCCAGCAGTTTATCAGGGCACAACATTCAGTACTTC
CASSLSGHNIQYF
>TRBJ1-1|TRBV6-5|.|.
TGTGCCAGCACCAGATCCGGGACTGGTCGCACTGAAGCTTTCTTT
CASTRSGTGRTEAFF
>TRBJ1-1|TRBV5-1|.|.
TGCGCCAGCAGCTTCGGACGTTCTGTGAACACTGAAGCTTTCTTT
CASSFGRSVNTEAFF
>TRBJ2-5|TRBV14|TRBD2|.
TGTGCCAGCAGCCGAAGCGGGAGTGAGACCCAGTACTTC
CASSRSGSETQYF
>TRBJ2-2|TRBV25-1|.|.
TGTGCCAGCAGTTCCCTGGCAGCCTACACCGGGGAGCTGTTTTTT
CASSSLAAYTGELFF
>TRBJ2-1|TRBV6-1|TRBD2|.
TGTGCCAGCAGGGTCGTCGGGACTAGCGTGGATGAGCAGTTCTTC
CASRVVGTSVDEQFF
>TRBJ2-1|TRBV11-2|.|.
TGTGCCAGCAGCTTACAGGCCTGGGGCAATGAGCAGTTCTTC
CASSLQAWGNEQFF
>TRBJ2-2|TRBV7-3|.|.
TGTGCCAGCAGCCCCACTAGAAGGGCCACCGGGGAGCTGTTTTTT
CASSPTRRATGELFF